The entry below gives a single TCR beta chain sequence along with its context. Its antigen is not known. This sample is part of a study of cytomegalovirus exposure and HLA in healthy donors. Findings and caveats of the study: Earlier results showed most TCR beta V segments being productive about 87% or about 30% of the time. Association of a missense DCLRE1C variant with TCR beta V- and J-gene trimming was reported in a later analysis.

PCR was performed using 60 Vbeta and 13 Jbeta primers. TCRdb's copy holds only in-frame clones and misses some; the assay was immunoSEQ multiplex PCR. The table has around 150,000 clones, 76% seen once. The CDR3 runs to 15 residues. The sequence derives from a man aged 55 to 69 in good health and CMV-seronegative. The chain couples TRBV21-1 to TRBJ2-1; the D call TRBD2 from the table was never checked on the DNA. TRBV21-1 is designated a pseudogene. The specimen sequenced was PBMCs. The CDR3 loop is CASSKTIRLNNEQFF. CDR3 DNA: TGTGCCAGCAGCAAAACTATCAGACTCAACAATGAGCAGTTCTTC.